The 12 T cell receptor beta chains below all came from one sample that was sequenced in a study of blood T cell repertoires in COVID-19. Profiling relied on immunoSEQ multiplex PCR, and the TCRdb table lists in-frame clones only, not all of them. The table shows roughly 290,000 clones, with 90% occurring only once. Sequencing used PBMCs or T cells enriched from blood (not recorded which). The receptors were gathered from a woman between 18 and 29 years old with acute COVID-19.

This CDR3 reads CASSPYTGEWYF. The CDR3 nucleotides read TGTGCCAGCAGCCCCTACACAGGGGAATGGTACTTC. The chain links TRBV7-8 to TRBJ2-7; 7 bases line up with TRBD1. Germline-derived CDR1 and CDR2 are SGHVS and FQNEAQ. V gave up 5 bases and J gave up 12 bases; unmatched junction bases: 10. This CDR3 has 12 residues.

The V gene is TRBV6-1, the J gene TRBJ2-3, with TRBD1 as a possible D gene (5 bases). This CDR3 has 13 amino acids. CDR1 is MNHNS and CDR2 is SASEGT in the germline V gene. V lost 2 bases and J lost 7, with 10 bases in between. DNA for the CDR3: TGTGCCAGCAGTGAACGACAGCTAAATACGCAGTATTTT. It specifies CASSERQLNTQYF.

The gene calls are TRBV5-1 and TRBJ1-6; possibly TRBD1 for D (5 bases). Trimming removed 0 bases at V and 7 bases at J, with 17 bases between. The CDR3 is made up of 17 amino acids. CDR1 is SGHRS and CDR2 is YFSETQ in the germline V gene. In DNA form, the CDR3 reads TGCGCCAGCAGCTTGGGCGAACCAGGACAAGGGAATTCACCCCTCCACTTT. Translation gives CASSLGEPGQGNSPLHF.

V gene TRBV4-2 combines with J gene TRBJ1-1, with 8 bases that match TRBD1. The CDR3 length is 15 residues. Germline V gives CDR1 LGHNA, CDR2 YNFKEQ. V trimming: 4 bases; J trimming: 1 base; junction bases outside the gene matches: 5. In nucleotides, the CDR3 is TGTGCCAGCAGCCGCCCGGGACAGGCGAACACTGAAGCTTTCTTT. Translating it yields CASSRPGQANTEAFF.

J is TRBJ2-7 and V is TRBV5-6, with D possibly matching TRBD1 (5 bases). Germline V CDR1 and CDR2: SGHDT, YYEEEE. V shed 2 bases and J shed 2 bases, with 14 bases lying between them. The length of the CDR3 is 15 residues. This chain's CDR3 is CASSFVRASTYEQYF. Here the CDR3 DNA reads TGTGCCAGCAGCTTTGTCAGGGCATCCACCTACGAGCAGTACTTC.

The chain has TRBV27 and TRBJ2-3; 9 bases match TRBD2. V was clipped by 7 bases and J by 7 bases; unmatched bases: 9. Germline CDR1 reads MNHEY; CDR2 reads SMNVEV (reference sequence). The CDR3 is 14 amino acids. The chain's CDR3 is CASTDSGSLYTQYF. The CDR3 DNA is TGTGCCAGCACCGATAGCGGGAGTCTATATACGCAGTATTTT.

The CDR3 loop is CASSHRTSGSYNEQFF. Here the CDR3 DNA reads TGTGCCAGTAGTCACCGGACTAGCGGGTCCTACAATGAGCAGTTCTTC. This rearrangement joins TRBV19 to TRBJ2-1; 11 positions match TRBD2. Trimming removed 5 bases from V and 1 base from J; junction bases left unmatched: 4. This CDR3 is built from 16 residues. Looked up from germline, CDR1 is LNHDA and CDR2 is SQIVND (reference sequence).

This clone was seen a few times. The chain recombines TRBV5-1 with TRBJ2-2; D unresolved. V lost 4 bases and J lost 0, with 10 bases in between. CDR1 is SGHRS, CDR2 YFSETQ, per germline. The CDR3 covers 15 residues. The DNA of the CDR3 is TGCGCCAGCAGCCTGGGCGGAACGAACACCGGGGAGCTGTTTTTT. The encoded protein is CASSLGGTNTGELFF.

The rearrangement links TRBV4-2 to TRBJ2-3, with 9 bases aligning to TRBD2. Germline CDR1 reads LGHNA; CDR2 reads YNFKEQ. J was trimmed by 0 bases and V by 5 bases; bases with no gene match: 9. This CDR3 is built from 17 residues. For the CDR3, the DNA is TGTGCCAGCAGCGGCGAACCGGGACTAGCTAGCACAGATACGCAGTATTTT. This translates into CASSGEPGLASTDTQYF.

The rearrangement joins TRBV6-5 to TRBJ1-2, with a possible D match to TRBD1 (6 bases). Trimming left V 10 bases short and J 4 bases short, with 16 bases between. This CDR3 comprises 13 residues. The germline gives CDR1 MNHEY, CDR2 SVGAGI. CDR3 amino acids: CATRTGFFYGYTF. The CDR3 region has the DNA TGTGCCACAAGAACAGGGTTTTTCTATGGCTACACCTTC.

For this clone: The sample holds other DNA sequences that translate to the same CDR3. The chain is built from TRBV19 and TRBJ1-5, with 10 bases fitting TRBD1. The V gene's germline CDR1 is LNHDA and CDR2 SQIVND (reference sequence). This CDR3 comprises 15 residues. V shed 4 bases and J 1 base; nucleotides not matched to a gene: 1. The DNA for the CDR3 is TGTGCCAGTAGTAGGGACAGGGGAAGCAATCAGCCCCAGCATTTT. It translates to CASSRDRGSNQPQHF.

The rearrangement links TRBV3-1 (or the pseudogene TRBV3-2) to TRBJ2-5; possible D gene TRBD2, 5 bases. The CDR3 loop spans 15 amino acids. Per the germline V gene, CDR1 is LGHDT and CDR2 is YNNKEL (reference sequence). V gave up 0 bases and J gave up 5 bases, with 13 bases separating them. The CDR3 region is CASSQEDGVLETQYF. CDR3 nucleotides: TGTGCCAGCAGCCAAGAGGACGGGGTCTTGGAGACCCAGTACTTC.